The text below deals with one T cell receptor (beta chain). The antigen is not known. Sequencing was performed with immunoSEQ multiplex PCR; in TCRdb, only in-frame clones are kept and a portion is missing. The sample lists about 2 million clones; 95% were seen once. This CDR3 region has 18 residues. Germline CDR1 is SGHRS and CDR2 is YFSETQ. V was pared by 4 bases and J by 2 bases, with 10 bases of the junction left unmatched. Division of CD4+ cells produced a CD45RA+ naive subset and a CD45RA-negative memory subset. The sample originates from a study of shared clonotypes between healthy human individuals. Study-level findings and limits: Investigators expected sequencing depth to affect clonotype sharing among donors.

The sample was naive CD4+ T cells sorted from blood. Subset meaning: CD45RA+ positively selected. The rearrangement uses TRBV5-1 and TRBJ1-6; 9 bases fit TRBD1. This sequence originates from a man between 18 and 29 years old in good health. Here the CDR3 reads CASSEEPGQGAYNSPLHF. In DNA, the CDR3 is TGCGCCAGCAGCGAAGAACCGGGACAGGGCGCCTATAATTCACCCCTCCACTTT. The full variable domain, in which reference TRBV5-1 and TRBJ1-6 provide the parts outside the CDR3, is KAGVTQTPRYLIKTRGQQVTLSCSPISGHRSVSWYQQTPGQGLQFLFEYFSETQRNKGNFPGRFSGRQFSNSRSEMNVSTLELGDSALYLCASSEEPGQGAYNSPLHFGNGTRLTVT.